These 24 T cell receptor beta chains share one sample of origin, sequenced in a study of blood T cell repertoires in COVID-19. Method: immunoSEQ multiplex PCR; TCRdb's copy keeps in-frame clones and lacks some. The repertoire consists of 200,000 to 250,000 clones, with 82% occurring once and the leading ten covering 3% to 4%. Sequenced sample: PBMCs or T cells enriched from blood (not recorded which). The source of these receptors is a woman aged 60 to 75 who had recovered from COVID-19.

V is TRBV4-2 and J is TRBJ2-7; 10 bases are a match to TRBD2. The CDR3 spans 18 residues. Germline CDR1 reads LGHNA; CDR2 reads YNFKEQ. With V trimmed by 4 bases and J by 2 bases, 14 bases remained unmatched. Here the CDR3 DNA reads TGTGCCAGCAGCCCAAGGCGCGTAGGGACTAGCGATGCCTACGAGCAGTACTTC. Translated: CASSPRRVGTSDAYEQYF.

The chain couples TRBV24-1 to TRBJ2-2; 7 bases align to TRBD2. Germline V CDR1 and CDR2: KGHDR, SFDVKD. J gave up 1 base and V 5 bases, and 3 bases lay outside the gene matches. The CDR3 is 15 amino acids. This CDR3 reads CATSAGLGNTGELFF. Here the CDR3 DNA reads TGTGCCACCAGTGCCGGACTAGGGAACACCGGGGAGCTGTTTTTT.

V is TRBV6-1 and J is TRBJ1-4; TRBD1 matches at 9 bases. The ends lost 3 bases at V and 6 bases at J; junction bases unmatched: 2. This CDR3 has 14 residues. Germline CDR1 MNHNS, CDR2 SASEGT. The CDR3 coding sequence is TGTGCCAGCAGTGACGGGACAGGGTATGAAAAACTGTTTTTT. It yields the protein CASSDGTGYEKLFF.

The rearrangement uses TRBV4-1 and TRBJ1-2; D gene uncertain. The CDR3 sequence is 16 residues long. CDR1 is MGHRA, CDR2 YSYEKL, per germline. The V end was cut by 4 bases, the J end by 3 bases, with 18 bases between. The CDR3 sequence is CASSPNAGNRDYGYTF. DNA of the CDR3: TGCGCCAGCAGCCCCAACGCCGGGAATCGGGACTATGGCTACACCTTC.

The J gene is TRBJ1-6, the V gene TRBV19; TRBD1 matches 7 bases. The length of the CDR3 is 13 residues. Germline lookup yields CDR1 LNHDA and CDR2 SQIVND (reference sequence). J was trimmed by 7 bases and V by 9 bases; bases with no gene match: 6. The CDR3 DNA is TGTGCCAGCACGACAGGGTGGAATTCACCCCTCCACTTT. Amino acid sequence: CASTTGWNSPLHF.

The V and J genes are TRBV6-5 and TRBJ1-4; a weak D match, TRBD1 (5 bases). In germline, CDR1 is MNHEY, CDR2 SVGAGI. V dropped 8 bases and J dropped 0 bases, with 10 bases sitting between them. The CDR3 length is 14 residues. The CDR3 loop reads CASRGGTTNEKLFF. CDR3 nucleotide sequence: TGTGCCAGCCGGGGGGGTACAACTAATGAAAAACTGTTTTTT.

The chain links TRBV4-2 to TRBJ1-3; the D gene is possibly TRBD1 (6 bases). Germline V CDR1 and CDR2: LGHNA, YNFKEQ. The CDR3 has 16 residues. V lost 1 base to trimming and J lost 6 bases, with 16 bases between them. The CDR3 loop is CASSQVPGTLLNTIYF. CDR3 in DNA: TGTGCCAGCAGCCAAGTCCCTGGGACACTACTAAACACCATATATTTT.

In its sample, this clone was seen a few times. This chain joins TRBV7-2 and TRBJ2-7; 9 nucleotides line up with TRBD2. V lost 5 bases, J lost 6 bases, and 8 bases stayed unmatched. The CDR3 is made up of 14 amino acids. CDR1 SGHTA and CDR2 FQGNSA come from the germline V gene. CDR3 amino acids: CASSQQGTSSEQYF. For the CDR3, the DNA is TGTGCCAGCAGCCAACAGGGGACTAGCAGCGAGCAGTACTTC.

The chain combines TRBV6-2 or TRBV6-3 with TRBJ2-7, with D tentatively TRBD1 (5 bases). There are 15 residues in the CDR3. CDR1 and CDR2 from the germline V gene are MNHEY and SVGEGT. The V and J ends lost 2 bases and 5 bases respectively, with 16 bases between them. In DNA form, the CDR3 reads TGTGCCAGCAGTTACAAAAACAGGTTTACGGACGAGCAGTACTTC. Residues: CASSYKNRFTDEQYF.

The genes are TRBV6-5 and TRBJ2-3; 9 positions match TRBD2. Germline-derived CDR1 and CDR2 are MNHEY and SVGAGI. The CDR3 consists of 16 residues. The trim removed 4 bases at V and 3 bases at J, leaving 8 bases unmatched. The chain's CDR3 is CASSSRKRGVTDTQYF. In nucleotides, the CDR3 is TGTGCCAGCAGTTCCCGCAAGCGGGGGGTAACAGATACGCAGTATTTT.

The chain joins TRBV6-4 to TRBJ2-1, with TRBD2 identical over 10 bases. V shed 5 bases and J 4 bases; nucleotides not matched to a gene: 5. The CDR3 totals 15 residues. Germline assignment: CDR1 MRHNA and CDR2 SNTAGT. CDR3 sequence: CASSLAGGRYNEQFF. Here the CDR3 DNA reads TGTGCCAGCAGTTTAGCGGGAGGCAGATACAATGAGCAGTTCTTC.

The V gene is TRBV5-4, the J gene TRBJ2-7, with D maybe TRBD1 (5 bases). Germline CDR1 SGHNT, CDR2 YYREEE (reference sequence). The V end was cut by 4 bases, the J end by 2 bases, with 16 bases between. This CDR3 spans 15 amino acids. CDR3 DNA: TGTGCCAGCAGCCAAAGGGGTAGATTACCCTACGAGCAGTACTTC. Its translation: CASSQRGRLPYEQYF.

The gene calls are TRBV19 and TRBJ2-7; a possible D gene is TRBD1 (6 bases). The CDR3 runs 19 residues. Germline lookup yields CDR1 LNHDA and CDR2 SQIVND (reference sequence). Trimming cost V 3 bases and J 2 bases, with 26 bases left between them. The CDR3 spells CASSMGPFSPDSTTYEQYF. The CDR3 DNA sequence: TGTGCCAGTAGTATGGGCCCTTTTTCCCCGGACAGCACTACCTACGAGCAGTACTTC.

The rearrangement links TRBV15 to TRBJ1-4; 9 bases fit TRBD1. The CDR3 is 15 amino acids. Per germline, CDR1 LNHNV and CDR2 YYDKDF (reference sequence). Germline trimming cut 4 bases from V and 13 bases from J; bases unmatched to any gene: 13. The CDR3 sequence is CATSKPGQGPGGLFF. The DNA for the CDR3 is TGTGCCACCAGCAAGCCGGGACAGGGCCCAGGGGGACTGTTTTTT. Full variable domain (missing parts from reference TRBV15 and TRBJ1-4): DAMVIQNPRYQVTQFGKPVTLSCSQTLNHNVMYWYQQKSSQAPKLLFHYYDKDFNNEADTPDNFQSRRPNTSFCFLDIRSPGLGDTAMYLCATSKPGQGPGGLFFGSGTQLSVL.

This rearrangement joins TRBV5-1 to TRBJ2-1; possible D gene TRBD2, 5 bases. Germline loops: CDR1 SGHRS, CDR2 YFSETQ. Trimming removed 2 bases from V and 6 bases from J, with 6 bases in between. The CDR3 spans 12 residues. DNA for the CDR3: TGCGCCAGCAGCTTCCGGGGCAATGAGCAGTTCTTC. Translation gives CASSFRGNEQFF.

The V call is TRBV3-1 (or the pseudogene TRBV3-2), the J call TRBJ2-5; 9 positions agree with TRBD1. Germline V gives CDR1 LGHDT, CDR2 YNNKEL (reference sequence). The CDR3 loop spans 14 amino acids. The trim removed 3 bases at V and 3 bases at J, leaving 2 bases unmatched. The CDR3 loop is CASSHWDREETQYF. CDR3 DNA sequence: TGTGCCAGCAGCCATTGGGACAGGGAAGAGACCCAGTACTTC.

V is TRBV7-2 and J is TRBJ1-4, with no clear D. V lost 3 bases and J lost 3, with 8 bases in between. The CDR3 covers 14 residues. CDR1 is SGHTA, CDR2 FQGNSA, per germline. This CDR3 is CASSLGRSNEKLFF. CDR3 sequence (DNA): TGTGCCAGCAGCTTGGGCAGGTCTAATGAAAAACTGTTTTTT.

The rearrangement joins TRBV2 to TRBJ2-2; 8 bases are shared with TRBD2. CDR1 and CDR2 (germline): SNHLY, FYNNEI. Trimming removed 5 bases from V and 4 bases from J; junction bases left unmatched: 9. CDR3 length equals 16 residues. The CDR3 reads CASSPSGGSITGELFF. The DNA of the CDR3 is TGTGCCAGCAGTCCATCGGGAGGGTCTATCACCGGGGAGCTGTTTTTT.

The chain joins TRBV6-5 to TRBJ1-2, with 10 bases aligning to TRBD1. CDR3 length: 14 amino acids. The ends lost 6 bases at V and 5 bases at J; junction bases unmatched: 6. Germline V gene lookup returns CDR1 MNHEY and CDR2 SVGAGI. CDR3 nucleotide sequence: TGTGCCAGCAGGCAGGGACAGGGGATTTATGGCTACACCTTC. This translates into CASRQGQGIYGYTF.

The chain is built from TRBV7-9 and TRBJ2-3, with 8 bases that match TRBD2. Trimming at V came to 5 bases and at J to 3 bases, leaving 10 bases not matched to a gene. The CDR3 is 16 residues long. Germline V gene sequence: CDR1 SEHNR, CDR2 FQNEAQ (reference sequence). The CDR3 region has the DNA TGTGCCAGCAGCGCCCGGGGGGGCATGAGGACAGATACGCAGTATTTT. This translates into CASSARGGMRTDTQYF.

CDR3 sequence: CATSGATGRNTEAFF. The CDR3 DNA follows: TGTGCCACCAGCGGAGCGACAGGGAGGAACACTGAAGCTTTCTTT. The rearrangement uses TRBV15 and TRBJ1-1; 7 bases fit TRBD1. Germline trimming cut 5 bases from V and 1 base from J; bases unmatched to any gene: 7. The CDR3 loop spans 15 amino acids. Germline V gene lookup returns CDR1 LNHNV and CDR2 YYDKDF (reference sequence). The full variable domain, rest sourced from reference TRBV15 and TRBJ1-1, is DAMVIQNPRYQVTQFGKPVTLSCSQTLNHNVMYWYQQKSSQAPKLLFHYYDKDFNNEADTPDNFQSRRPNTSFCFLDIRSPGLGDTAMYLCATSGATGRNTEAFFGQGTRLTVV.

J is TRBJ1-3 and V is TRBV3-1 (or the pseudogene TRBV3-2); no reliable D call. V lost 1 base and J lost 1, with 5 bases in between. The CDR3 totals 14 residues. In germline, CDR1 is LGHDT, CDR2 YNNKEL (reference sequence). CDR3 in DNA: TGTGCCAGCAGCCAAGTCAGGTCTGGAAACACCATATATTTT. Translating it yields CASSQVRSGNTIYF.

V usage is TRBV7-6 and J usage is TRBJ1-2; possibly TRBD1 for D (5 bases). The V end lost 1 base, the J end lost 6 bases, and 12 bases lay between the germline ends. CDR1 is SGHVS and CDR2 is FNYEAQ in the germline V gene. This CDR3 is 14 amino acids long. The CDR3: CASSLEGRVDGYTF. CDR3 sequence (DNA): TGTGCCAGCAGCTTAGAAGGCAGGGTGGATGGCTACACCTTC.

This clone has just one count. The V and J genes are TRBV3-1 (or the pseudogene TRBV3-2) and TRBJ2-3, with 11 bases that match TRBD2. The germline CDR1 and CDR2 sequences are LGHDT and YNNKEL (reference sequence). V shed 0 bases and J 4 bases; nucleotides not matched to a gene: 18. The CDR3 runs 21 residues. Here the CDR3 DNA reads TGTGCCAGCAGCCAAGATAGACTCGGGGCTAGCGGGAGGACCCCGCCAGATACGCAGTATTTT. It specifies CASSQDRLGASGRTPPDTQYF.